A single sample is the source of the 18 T cell receptor beta chains below, sequenced in a study of blood T cell repertoires in COVID-19. Sequencing was performed with immunoSEQ multiplex PCR; in TCRdb, only in-frame clones are kept and a portion is missing. The data contain 50,000 to 70,000 clones, under 85% of them singletons. Input material: peripheral blood. The receptors were gathered from a man aged 60 to 75 with acute or convalescent COVID-19.

The chain links TRBV27 to TRBJ1-6; 8 nucleotides agree with TRBD1. V lost 4 bases and J lost 7; bases outside the gene matches: 0. The CDR3 is 13 amino acids. CDR1 and CDR2 (germline): MNHEY, SMNVEV (reference sequence). The CDR3 nucleotides read TGTGCCAGCAGTTGGGACAGGAATTCACCCCTCCACTTT. This translates into CASSWDRNSPLHF.

This clone was seen just once. This chain joins TRBV6-1 and TRBJ1-2; D gene unclear. The CDR3 sequence is 13 residues long. V lost 3 bases, J lost 4 bases, and 9 bases lay in between. The germline CDR1 and CDR2 sequences are MNHNS and SASEGT. In DNA form, the CDR3 reads TGTGCCAGCAGTGATGGCGGTCGCTATGGCTACACCTTC. Its protein product is CASSDGGRYGYTF.

This chain joins TRBV5-8 and TRBJ2-7, with TRBD1 matching 10 bases. Germline V CDR1 and CDR2: SGHTS, YDEGEE. CDR3 length: 13 residues. J was trimmed by 4 bases and V by 7 bases; bases with no gene match: 5. The CDR3 loop reads CASLRTGGYEQYF. The CDR3 region has the DNA TGTGCCAGCTTGAGGACAGGGGGTTACGAGCAGTACTTC.

The V call is TRBV5-8, the J call TRBJ1-1, with a possible D match to TRBD1 (5 bases). This CDR3 is built from 12 residues. Germline V gene data show CDR1 as SGHTS and CDR2 as YDEGEE. V dropped 4 bases and J dropped 8 bases, with 12 bases sitting between them. The CDR3 here is CASSALYREAFF. The CDR3 DNA sequence: TGTGCCAGCAGCGCGTTATACAGGGAAGCTTTCTTT.

This clone was observed a handful of times. The V call is TRBV12-5, the J call TRBJ1-1; D unclear. The germline V gene has CDR1 LGHNT and CDR2 FRNRAP. The CDR3 is made up of 14 amino acids. V gave up 4 bases and J gave up 4 bases, with 13 bases separating them. CDR3 in DNA: TGTGCTAGTGGTTCCTCCCTTCCCGGCACTGAAGCTTTCTTT. The encoded protein is CASGSSLPGTEAFF.

The chain carries TRBV28 and TRBJ2-1; 7 bases agree with TRBD2. The germline CDR1 and CDR2 sequences are MDHEN and SYDVKM. The CDR3 spans 16 residues. J gave up 7 bases and V 1 base, and 10 bases lay outside the gene matches. The CDR3 nucleotides are TGTGCCAGCAGTTTATTTGGGGGAGGGACGGAAAATGAGCAGTTCTTC. Protein: CASSLFGGGTENEQFF.

The V call is TRBV5-1, the J call TRBJ2-2; 8 positions match TRBD1. The V segment lost 8 bases and the J segment 2 bases; nucleotides outside the gene matches: 5. From germline, CDR1 is SGHRS and CDR2 YFSETQ. CDR3 size: 14 residues. CDR3 region: CASSDRGNTGELFF. The CDR3 DNA is TGCGCCAGTTCAGACAGGGGAAACACCGGGGAGCTGTTTTTT.

This chain uses TRBV6-5 with TRBJ1-2; D remains ambiguous. The CDR3 extends over 13 amino acids. Deletions cut 6 bases from V and 0 bases from J, with 8 bases between. CDR1 and CDR2 from the germline V gene are MNHEY and SVGAGI. CDR3 bases: TGTGCCAGCAGCCAGGAACCTAACTATGGCTACACCTTC. Its protein is CASSQEPNYGYTF.

This clone was seen a handful of times. The chain has TRBV29-1 and TRBJ1-1; D remains unclear. Germline CDR1 reads SQVTM; CDR2 reads ANQGSEA. V lost 8 bases and J lost 7, with 11 bases in between. The CDR3 extends over 10 amino acids. The CDR3 is CSSGRLEAFF. The CDR3 DNA reads TGCAGCTCGGGGAGGCTTGAAGCTTTCTTT.

The chain recombines TRBV21-1 with TRBJ1-1. TRBV21-1 is a pseudogene segment. This CDR3 has 17 residues. CDR3 nucleotide sequence: TGTGCCAGCAGCTCAACGGGGTTCACAGCCCTAGAGGCTGAAGCTTTCTTT. Its protein is CASSSTGFTALEAEAFF.

The chain joins TRBV19 to TRBJ1-4, with TRBD1 matching over 10 bases. Germline loops: CDR1 LNHDA, CDR2 SQIVND (reference sequence). V was pared by 4 bases and J by 1 base, with 6 bases of the junction left unmatched. The CDR3 loop spans 17 amino acids. The CDR3 reads CASSTRTGGVTNEKLFF. The CDR3 region has the DNA TGTGCCAGTAGTACCCGGACAGGGGGGGTAACTAATGAAAAACTGTTTTTT.

The J gene is TRBJ1-5, the V gene TRBV18, with 8 nucleotides matching TRBD1. This CDR3 is built from 15 residues. In germline, CDR1 is KGHSH, CDR2 LQKENI. Unmatched junction bases numbered 5, after V lost 1 base and J lost 6 bases. CDR3 in DNA: TGTGCCAGCTCACCACAGACAGGGGAAGGTCAGCCCCAGCATTTT. It codes for CASSPQTGEGQPQHF.

The J gene is TRBJ1-2, the V gene TRBV10-2; tentatively, D is TRBD1 (6 bases). CDR3 length equals 15 residues. The germline gives CDR1 WSHSY, CDR2 SAAADI. V shed 2 bases and J shed 0 bases, with 10 bases lying between them. CDR3 residues: CASSERGGSNYGYTF. CDR3 sequence (DNA): TGCGCCAGCAGTGAGAGGGGGGGTTCTAACTATGGCTACACCTTC.

The rearrangement joins TRBV2 to TRBJ2-7; 10 bases are shared with TRBD2. The CDR3 loop spans 13 amino acids. Per germline, CDR1 SNHLY and CDR2 FYNNEI. Unmatched junction bases numbered 6, after V lost 7 bases and J lost 6 bases. For the CDR3, the DNA is TGTGCCAGCATCGGGACTAGCGACGGCGAGCAGTACTTC. This encodes CASIGTSDGEQYF. The complete variable domain, with remaining parts taken from reference TRBV2 and TRBJ2-7, reads EPEVTQTPSHQVTQMGQEVILRCVPISNHLYFYWYRQILGQKVEFLVSFYNNEISEKSEIFDDQFSVERPDGSNFTLKIRSTKLEDSAMYFCASIGTSDGEQYFGPGTRLTVT.

The chain is built from TRBV28 and TRBJ1-2, with 7 bases fitting TRBD1. Losses at the gene ends were 6 bases for V and 4 bases for J; bases not matched to a gene: 5. CDR1 MDHEN and CDR2 SYDVKM come from the germline V gene. The CDR3 sequence is 13 residues long. The CDR3 loop is CASRPDRSYGYTF. The DNA of the CDR3 is TGTGCCAGCAGGCCGGACAGGTCCTATGGCTACACCTTC.

The gene calls are TRBV29-1 and TRBJ2-2; possible D gene TRBD1, 7 bases. V gave up 6 bases and J gave up 2 bases, with 10 bases separating them. Germline V gene data show CDR1 as SQVTM and CDR2 as ANQGSEA. CDR3 size: 13 residues. DNA of the CDR3: TGCAGCGTGCGGGACAGCAACACCGGGGAGCTGTTTTTT. It translates to CSVRDSNTGELFF.

The CDR3 loop is CASSLPGTGRTEAFF. The CDR3 nucleotides are TGTGCCAGCAGCTTACCCGGGACAGGGAGGACTGAAGCTTTCTTT. This chain connects TRBV5-6 to TRBJ1-1, with 9 nucleotides matching TRBD1. J was trimmed by 5 bases and V by 2 bases; bases with no gene match: 7. The CDR3 has 15 amino acids. The germline V gene has CDR1 SGHDT and CDR2 YYEEEE.

This chain joins TRBV5-4 and TRBJ1-2; D may be TRBD1 (5 bases). Germline values: CDR1 SGHNT, CDR2 YYREEE (reference sequence). Trimming left V 4 bases short and J 4 bases short, with 14 bases between. CDR3 size: 14 residues. The CDR3 DNA is TGTGCCAGCAGCCCTGACAGACCCTTCTATGGCTACACCTTC. This encodes CASSPDRPFYGYTF.